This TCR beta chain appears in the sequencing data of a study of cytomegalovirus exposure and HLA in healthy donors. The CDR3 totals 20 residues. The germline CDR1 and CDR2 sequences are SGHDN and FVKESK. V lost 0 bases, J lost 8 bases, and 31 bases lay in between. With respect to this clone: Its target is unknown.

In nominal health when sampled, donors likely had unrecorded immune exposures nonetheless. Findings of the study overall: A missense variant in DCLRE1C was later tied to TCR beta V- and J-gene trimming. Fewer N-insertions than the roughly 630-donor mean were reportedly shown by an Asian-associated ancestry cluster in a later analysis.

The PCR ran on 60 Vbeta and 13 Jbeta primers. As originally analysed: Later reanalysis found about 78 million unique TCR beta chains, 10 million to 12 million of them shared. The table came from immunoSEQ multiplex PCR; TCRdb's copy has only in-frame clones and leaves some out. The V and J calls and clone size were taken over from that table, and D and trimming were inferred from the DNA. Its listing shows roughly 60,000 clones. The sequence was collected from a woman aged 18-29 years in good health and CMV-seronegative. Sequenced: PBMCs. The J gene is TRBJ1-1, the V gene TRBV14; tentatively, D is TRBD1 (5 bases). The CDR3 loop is CASSQESVGYGGRVAREAFF. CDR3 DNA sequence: TGTGCCAGCAGCCAAGAGAGTGTCGGGTATGGGGGGAGAGTTGCTCGCGAAGCTTTCTTT.